What follows are 14 T cell receptor beta chains derived from one specimen sequenced in a study of blood T cell repertoires in COVID-19. The table came from immunoSEQ multiplex PCR; TCRdb's copy has only in-frame clones and leaves some out. The sample has approximately 52,000 clones, about 88% seen once. The sequenced material came from peripheral blood. The origin of the receptors is a man between 60 and 70 years old with acute or convalescent COVID-19.

In this sample, this clone turned up once. This chain connects TRBV28 to TRBJ2-3; D gene unclear. The CDR3 has 17 amino acids. V lost 1 base and J lost 0, with 14 bases in between. The germline gives CDR1 MDHEN, CDR2 SYDVKM. CDR3 in DNA: TGTGCCAGCAGTTTATTTTCGTTACTCTCCAGCACAGATACGCAGTATTTT. This sequence encodes CASSLFSLLSSTDTQYF.

The rearrangement joins TRBV27 to TRBJ1-2; D possibly corresponds to TRBD1 (6 bases). V gave up 3 bases and J gave up 7 bases, with 15 bases separating them. The V gene's germline CDR1 is MNHEY and CDR2 SMNVEV (reference sequence). This CDR3 contains 14 residues. Here the CDR3 reads CASSFHTGNPGYTF. The DNA of the CDR3 is TGTGCCAGCAGTTTCCACACAGGGAATCCTGGCTACACCTTC.

V usage is TRBV18 and J usage is TRBJ2-7, with D tentatively TRBD1 (6 bases). Germline V gene sequence: CDR1 KGHSH, CDR2 LQKENI. The CDR3 has 13 amino acids. V was pared by 4 bases and J by 2 bases, with 9 bases between. CDR3 sequence reads: CASSLGQTYEQYF. In DNA, the CDR3 is TGTGCCAGCTCACTCGGACAGACCTACGAGCAGTACTTC.

This sequence joins TRBV2 and TRBJ2-5; D is uncertain. Trimming removed 4 bases from V and 1 base from J, with 4 bases in between. Germline V gene lookup returns CDR1 SNHLY and CDR2 FYNNEI. This CDR3 region has 12 residues. The CDR3, as DNA: TGTGCCAGCAGTGGAGTCCAAGAGACCCAGTACTTC. This codes for CASSGVQETQYF.

By share of the sample, this clone is medium-sized. The chain couples TRBV5-6 to TRBJ2-7; TRBD2 aligns across 8 bases. With 0 bases clipped from V and 1 base from J, the junction kept 6 bases outside the gene matches. This CDR3 contains 16 residues. CDR1 and CDR2 from the germline V gene are SGHDT and YYEEEE. CDR3 residues: CASSLGVAGFSYEQYF. The CDR3 bases are TGTGCCAGCAGCTTGGGGGTAGCGGGATTTTCCTACGAGCAGTACTTC.

The chain recombines TRBV18 with TRBJ2-7, with D possibly matching TRBD2 (6 bases). The length of the CDR3 is 12 residues. With 4 bases removed from V and 7 bases from J, the gap between germline ends came to 11 bases. Germline-derived CDR1 and CDR2 are KGHSH and LQKENI. The CDR3 DNA is TGTGCCAGCTCACGAGACAGCGGGGAGCAGTACTTC. Its translation: CASSRDSGEQYF.

This chain connects TRBV28 to TRBJ1-6; D possibly corresponds to TRBD1 (5 bases). Deletions cut 7 bases from V and 7 bases from J, with 14 bases between. The CDR3 covers 14 residues. Germline V gene lookup returns CDR1 MDHEN and CDR2 SYDVKM. For the CDR3, the DNA is TGTGCCAGCATTTCAGGGATATTAAATTCACCCCTCCACTTT. Translation gives CASISGILNSPLHF.

The V gene is TRBV7-9, the J gene TRBJ2-6, with a tentative D call TRBD2 (5 bases). V dropped 8 bases and J dropped 1 base, with 18 bases sitting between them. CDR1 is SEHNR and CDR2 is FQNEAQ in the germline V gene (reference sequence). There are 17 residues in the CDR3. Here the CDR3 reads CASRLTNRVSGANVLTF. The CDR3 coding sequence is TGTGCCAGCCGACTAACTAACCGGGTGTCTGGGGCCAACGTCCTGACTTTC.

The chain carries TRBV4-1 and TRBJ2-1; possible D gene TRBD2, 6 bases. CDR1 and CDR2 (germline): MGHRA, YSYEKL. This CDR3 region has 17 residues. V was clipped by 1 base and J by 3 bases, with 16 bases between them. CDR3 residues: CASSQGLLADIYNEQFF. Written as DNA, the CDR3 is TGCGCCAGCAGCCAAGGTTTACTAGCAGACATCTACAATGAGCAGTTCTTC.

The chain uses TRBV6-5 and TRBJ1-1; perhaps TRBD1 as D (5 bases). The germline CDR1 and CDR2 sequences are MNHEY and SVGAGI. The CDR3 loop spans 13 amino acids. Trimming pared 4 bases from V and 8 bases from J, leaving 14 bases between. This CDR3 is CASSFQGTPEAFF. The CDR3 region has the DNA TGTGCCAGCAGTTTTCAGGGAACCCCCGAAGCTTTCTTT.

The V call is TRBV2, the J call TRBJ1-5; 10 bases are a match to TRBD1. The J segment lost 2 bases and the V segment lost 6 bases, leaving 4 bases of the junction unmatched. The CDR3 totals 15 residues. Looked up from germline, CDR1 is SNHLY and CDR2 is FYNNEI. The CDR3 DNA is TGTGCCAGCAGCCGACAGGGGGCCGGCAATCAGCCCCAGCATTTT. Amino acid sequence: CASSRQGAGNQPQHF.

This clone showed up just a few times. This sequence joins TRBV6-6 and TRBJ2-5; 15 bases are shared with TRBD2. CDR3 length: 15 amino acids. CDR1 and CDR2 (germline): MNHNY, SVGAGI (reference sequence). The J segment lost 5 bases and the V segment lost 6 bases, leaving 4 bases of the junction unmatched. This CDR3 is CASSWGLAGGETQYF. In DNA form, the CDR3 reads TGTGCCAGCAGCTGGGGACTAGCGGGAGGTGAGACCCAGTACTTC.

The J gene is TRBJ2-3, the V gene TRBV15, with a weak D call TRBD1 (5 bases). The V and J ends lost 3 bases and 1 base respectively, with 8 bases between them. This CDR3 is built from 14 residues. The V gene's germline CDR1 is LNHNV and CDR2 YYDKDF (reference sequence). The CDR3 bases are TGTGCCACCAGCAGGGGGCAAGGCACAGATACGCAGTATTTT. Its translation is CATSRGQGTDTQYF.

This clone was observed once. The rearrangement joins TRBV19 to TRBJ1-2, with D perhaps matching TRBD1 (6 bases). The germline V gene encodes CDR1 LNHDA and CDR2 SQIVND (reference sequence). Deletions cut 5 bases from V and 8 bases from J, with 12 bases between. This CDR3 has 12 amino acids. The CDR3 here is CASSPGGYGYTF. The CDR3 DNA reads TGTGCCAGTAGTCCGGGGGGCTACGGCTACACCTTC.